The 4 T cell receptor beta chains listed next were all sequenced from one sample in a study of T cells in Graves' hyperthyroidism and ophthalmopathy. The TCR beta CDR3 regions underwent amplification using RNA transcripts as the source. The HTBI primer set was used in a first-round RT-PCR of the TCR CDR3. TCRdb re-derived calls from the multiplex PCR reads in MiXCR, one entry per CDR3 protein. The data hold approximately 570,000 distinct CDR3 sequences, with just under 20% observed a single time. Sequenced sample: blood. The receptors here all came from a man aged 40-50 years with Graves' ophthalmopathy.

The chain carries TRBV29-1 and TRBJ2-3; unclear D gene. This CDR3 is 13 amino acids long. V lost 6 bases to trimming and J lost 3 bases, with 13 bases between them. Germline V lookup: CDR1 SQVTM, CDR2 ANQGSEA. The CDR3: CSVPPGGTDTQYF. The CDR3 bases are TGCAGCGTCCCCCCTGGCGGAACAGATACGCAGTATTTT.

The chain uses TRBV12-5 and TRBJ2-7, with D possibly matching TRBD1 (5 bases). V was clipped by 4 bases and J by 6 bases, with 10 bases between them. Germline lookup yields CDR1 LGHNT and CDR2 FRNRAP. The CDR3 sequence is 12 residues long. Written as DNA, the CDR3 is TGTGCTAGTGGTTACCAGGGTGGCGAGCAGTACTTC. Translation: CASGYQGGEQYF.

There are a few counts of this clonotype. The genes are TRBV7-8 and TRBJ1-1, with a weak D call TRBD1 (5 bases). CDR1 is SGHVS, CDR2 FQNEAQ, per germline. This CDR3 is built from 15 residues. Trimming took off 4 bases at V and 5 bases at J, with 17 bases between the two ends. The CDR3: CASSYDNRLGTEAFF. CDR3 sequence (DNA): TGTGCCAGCAGCTACGATAACAGGCTGGGAACTGAAGCTTTCTTT. Full variable domain (missing parts from reference TRBV7-8 and TRBJ1-1): GAGVSQSPRYKVAKRGQDVALRCDPISGHVSLFWYQQALGQGPEFLTYFQNEAQLDKSGLPSDRFFAERPEGSVSTLKIQRTQQEDSAVYLCASSYDNRLGTEAFFGQGTRLTVV.

This clonotype was counted many times. V is TRBV9 and J is TRBJ2-7; TRBD1 might be the D (5 bases). Deletions cut 4 bases from V and 5 bases from J, with 16 bases between. Germline CDR1 is SGDLS and CDR2 is YYNGEE. The CDR3 length is 14 residues. CDR3 nucleotide sequence: TGTGCCAGCAGCCCGATGTCCAGGGTCGACGAGCAGTACTTC. Its translation: CASSPMSRVDEQYF.